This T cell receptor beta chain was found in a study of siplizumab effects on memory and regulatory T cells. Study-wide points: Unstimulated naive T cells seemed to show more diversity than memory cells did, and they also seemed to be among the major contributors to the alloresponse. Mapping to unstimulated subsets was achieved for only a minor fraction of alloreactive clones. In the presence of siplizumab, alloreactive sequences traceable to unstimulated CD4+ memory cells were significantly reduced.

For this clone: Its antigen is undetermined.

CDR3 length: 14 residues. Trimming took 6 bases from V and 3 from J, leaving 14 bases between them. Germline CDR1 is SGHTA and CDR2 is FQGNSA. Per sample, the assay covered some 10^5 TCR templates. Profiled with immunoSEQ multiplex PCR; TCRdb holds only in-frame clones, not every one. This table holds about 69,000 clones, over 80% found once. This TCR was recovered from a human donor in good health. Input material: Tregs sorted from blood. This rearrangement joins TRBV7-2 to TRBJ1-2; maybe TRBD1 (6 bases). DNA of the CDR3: TGTGCCAGCAGGAAAGAAGGGACATACTATGGCTACACCTTC. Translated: CASRKEGTYYGYTF. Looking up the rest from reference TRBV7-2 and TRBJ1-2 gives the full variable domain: GAGVSQSPSNKVTEKGKDVELRCDPISGHTALYWYRQSLGQGLEFLIYFQGNSAPDKSGLPSDRFSAERTGGSVSTLTIQRTQQEDSAVYLCASRKEGTYYGYTFGSGTRLTVV.